These T cell receptor beta chains were read from a single sample in a study of T cells in Graves' hyperthyroidism and ophthalmopathy. TCRdb independently ran MiXCR on the multiplex PCR reads; one entry per CDR3 protein. The sample holds approximately 620,000 distinct CDR3 sequences, around 14% seen once. Material: blood. The receptors come from a woman aged 25 to 39 with Graves' hyperthyroidism that later progressed to Graves' ophthalmopathy. CDR3s include the opening cysteine and the closing phenylalanine or tryptophan. A D gene is named only where the DNA matches it firmly. The listing skips clone size in some rows; elsewhere it reads once, few, many or a size class.

many	TRBV7-9	TRBJ1-1	TRBD1	CAAEAGQGPRPTGAFF	TGTGCCGCAGAGGCAGGACAGGGACCCCGACCAACAGGAGCTTTCTTT
many	TRBV12-3/TRBV12-4	TRBJ2-2	TRBD2	CASSYSGTNTGELFF	TGTGCCAGCAGTTATAGCGGGACGAACACCGGGGAGCTGTTTTTT
many	TRBV12-3/TRBV12-4	TRBJ1-1	.	CASSFGGTTEAFF	TGTGCCAGCAGTTTCGGGGGGACCACTGAAGCTTTCTTT
few	TRBV2	TRBJ1-4	.	CASSEPAPTSHNEKLFF	TGTGCCAGCAGTGAACCCGCCCCGACAAGCCATAATGAAAAACTGTTTTTT
many	TRBV6-1	TRBJ2-2	.	CASSEIVLPGELFF	TGTGCCAGCAGTGAAATAGTCTTGCCAGGGGAGCTGTTTTTT
.	TRBV19	TRBJ2-1	TRBD2	CASSIISGRGDEQFF	TGTGCCAGTAGTATCATTAGCGGGAGAGGCGATGAGCAGTTCTTC
few	TRBV9	TRBJ2-3	.	CASSVSRGRTDTQYF	TGTGCCAGCAGCGTATCCCGGGGAAGAACAGATACGCAGTATTTT
.	TRBV30	TRBJ1-5	.	CAWSVPGNANQPQHF	TGTGCCTGGAGTGTTCCCGGAAACGCAAATCAGCCCCAGCATTTT
many	TRBV11-2	TRBJ2-1	TRBD2	CASSYQREGHNEQFF	TGTGCCAGCAGCTACCAGCGGGAGGGCCACAATGAGCAGTTCTTC
many	TRBV5-1	TRBJ2-7	.	CASRPPEDYEQYF	TGCGCCAGCAGGCCGCCGGAGGACTACGAGCAGTACTTC
once	TRBV5-4	TRBJ2-7	.	CASRSTASSYEQYF	TGTGCCAGCAGATCGACGGCGAGCTCCTACGAGCAGTACTTC
.	TRBV24-1	TRBJ2-1	.	CATQDGSFINEQFF	TGTGCCACCCAGGATGGGAGTTTTATCAATGAGCAGTTCTTC
many	TRBV10-3	TRBJ2-1	TRBD1	CATQGLRNEQFF	TGTGCCACACAGGGGCTTCGGAATGAGCAGTTCTTC
.	TRBV20-1	TRBJ2-2	TRBD2	CSAPGTGGPSGELFF	TGCAGTGCTCCTGGGACGGGGGGGCCGAGCGGGGAGCTGTTTTTT
many	TRBV27	TRBJ1-1	TRBD1	CASSRDRGVYSNTEAFF	TGTGCCAGCAGCCGGGACAGGGGGGTTTACTCGAACACTGAAGCTTTCTTT
.	TRBV19	TRBJ1-4	.	CASRPRDATNEKLFF	TGTGCCAGTAGACCCAGAGATGCAACTAATGAAAAACTGTTTTTT
many	TRBV27	TRBJ1-5	TRBD1	CASSLDRVYQPQHF	TGTGCCAGCAGTTTAGACAGGGTCTATCAGCCCCAGCATTTT